These T cell receptor beta chains were read from a single sample in a study of T cells after yellow fever vaccination. TCRdb fed the 5' RACE reads into MiXCR, producing one record per CDR3 protein. The table lists 150,000 to 200,000 distinct CDR3 sequences, approximately 6% of them singletons. The sample consisted of CD4+ T cells sorted from PBMCs, taken on the day of the first yellow fever vaccination. Receptors were obtained from a man aged 18-30 years who received the YFV17D yellow fever vaccine. The CDR3 runs from the conserved cysteine through the conserved F or W. Fields, in order: J gene, V gene, CDR3 protein.

TRBJ1-4 | TRBV5-1 | CASSLNWANEKLFF
TRBJ2-2 | TRBV7-2 | CASSLVPNTGELFF
TRBJ2-1 | TRBV19 | CASSTGGGEQFF
TRBJ1-6 | TRBV10-3 | CAIKGTGGNSPLHF
TRBJ1-6 | TRBV7-9 | CASSLAMGGRPLHF
TRBJ2-3 | TRBV18 | CASSPMASGGATDTQYF
TRBJ2-5 | TRBV10-3 | CAISGINQETQYF
TRBJ1-2 | TRBV20-1 | CSAPESNRGVNYGYTF
TRBJ2-1 | TRBV12-3/TRBV12-4 | CASSRPPSNEQFF
TRBJ2-3 | TRBV24-1 | CATSDLKRGVADTQYF
TRBJ2-3 | TRBV7-2 | CASSWTSGGVYTQYF
TRBJ1-1 | TRBV19 | CATKDRQNTEAFF
TRBJ1-1 | TRBV11-3 | CASSLGGGLTGVVNTEAFF
TRBJ2-3 | TRBV24-1 | CATSDWGSTALTDTQYF
TRBJ2-5 | TRBV6-5 | CASSYAHGAGGTYQETQYF
TRBJ1-1 | TRBV7-9 | CASSRIGEAFF
TRBJ1-2 | TRBV5-6 | CASSLSGYGYTF
TRBJ2-1 | TRBV7-9 | CASSFGNEQFF
TRBJ2-3 | TRBV28 | CASLRGGTDTQYF
TRBJ2-5 | TRBV11-2 | CASSFVRGLATQEGETQYF
TRBJ1-2 | TRBV28 | CASSSPPGNYGYTF
TRBJ2-5 | TRBV7-2 | CASSGVGGRRETQYF
TRBJ2-2 | TRBV9 | CASSVRGVSGELFF
TRBJ2-7 | TRBV14 | CASSQGRGQAF
TRBJ2-1 | TRBV4-3 | CASSQRAQGAYNEQFF
TRBJ1-6 | TRBV5-4 | CASNLDNRVDSPLHF
TRBJ2-2 | TRBV5-1 | CASSSRRGTGDTGELFF
TRBJ1-1 | TRBV6-6 | CASSLLPGQMNTEAFF
TRBJ1-5 | TRBV19 | CASRHEGAGGQPQHF
TRBJ1-6 | TRBV20-1 | CSAPGQGLINSPLHF
TRBJ2-5 | TRBV11-2 | CASSLTGPETQYF
TRBJ1-1 | TRBV10-3 | CAISESTRGAFF
TRBJ2-7 | TRBV12-3/TRBV12-4 | CASSSSGLAGVQQYF
TRBJ2-1 | TRBV3-1 | CASSQATGQLFF
TRBJ2-4 | TRBV5-1 | CASSLEGAGFLSNIQYF
TRBJ2-1 | TRBV7-2 | CASSRSPAGGPIQFF
TRBJ2-3 | TRBV5-1 | CASRVNRETDTQYF
TRBJ1-2 | TRBV7-6 | CASSPTNLVPPDGYTF
TRBJ1-5 | TRBV2 | CASSEDSSNQPQHF
TRBJ2-2 | TRBV3-1 | CASSHLWAGTTGELFF
TRBJ2-6 | TRBV9 | CASSVKDGYSGANVLTF
TRBJ1-2 | TRBV3-1 | CASSQTGPNYGYTF
TRBJ2-1 | TRBV7-2 | CASRLDLVPYNEQFF
TRBJ2-1 | TRBV6-2/TRBV6-3 | CASSALGGHEQFF
TRBJ2-1 | TRBV24-1 | CATSDRDPYNEQFF
TRBJ2-3 | TRBV7-2 | CASSSAGAGRGDTQYF
TRBJ1-1 | TRBV20-1 | CRGKPSQPNTEAFF
TRBJ2-2 | TRBV7-7 | CASSLGAANTGELFF
TRBJ2-7 | TRBV20-1 | CSARDLLAGAYEQYF
TRBJ2-2 | TRBV11-2 | CASSGSLAVGGELFF
TRBJ1-6 | TRBV5-1 | CASTLWGQLNSPLHF